This TCR beta chain derives from a study of T cell responses to AZD1222 COVID-19 vaccine. Study-wide findings and caveats: Reportedly, nearly half the spike-specific TCRs target unmutated variant regions.

Using immunoSEQ multiplex PCR, the repertoire was profiled, and TCRdb retains in-frame clones only, with some absent. The table records roughly 91,000 clones, approximately 90% of them present only once. Germline CDR1 is SNHLY and CDR2 is FYNNEI. The CDR3 has 12 residues. The ends were cut back, 7 bases at V and 1 base at J, with 7 bases in the middle. This clone has a handful of counts. Its specificity is unknown. The specimen comprised peripheral blood, sampled on day 0 of AZD1222 vaccination. This sequence joins TRBV2 and TRBJ1-1; D is unresolved. This sequence originates from an adult in good health. The CDR3 region is CASKEGNTEAFF. The CDR3, as DNA: TGTGCCAGCAAGGAGGGGAACACTGAAGCTTTCTTT.